This T cell receptor (beta chain) was sequenced for a study of T-cell reconstitution after alpha-beta-depleted transplantation in children. The trim removed 2 bases at V and 4 bases at J, leaving 8 bases unmatched. The CDR3 spans 16 residues. The V gene's germline CDR1 is SGDLS and CDR2 YYNGEE. Unique molecular identifiers were used in preparing the TCRbeta library. From the PCR reads, TCRdb called clonotypes with MiXCR, one entry per CDR3 protein. The sample consists of about 900,000 distinct CDR3 sequences, about 29% of them appearing once. Study observations and caveats: Expanded graft clones numbering several hundred reportedly gave rise to alpha-beta T cells about two months after transplant.

Comment on this clonotype: Antigen: not known.

The J gene is TRBJ2-1, the V gene TRBV9; 8 nucleotides line up with TRBD1. Here the sequenced sample was PBMCs, mostly from graft donor cells, taken 360 days after TCRalphabeta/CD19-depleted stem cell transplant. The TCR comes from a boy in the first two years of life who had a stem cell transplant for SCID, so the T cells may come from the graft donor. CDR3 protein: CASSVQGGTGYNEQFF. CDR3 nucleotides: TGTGCCAGCAGCGTTCAAGGGGGGACAGGATACAATGAGCAGTTCTTC.